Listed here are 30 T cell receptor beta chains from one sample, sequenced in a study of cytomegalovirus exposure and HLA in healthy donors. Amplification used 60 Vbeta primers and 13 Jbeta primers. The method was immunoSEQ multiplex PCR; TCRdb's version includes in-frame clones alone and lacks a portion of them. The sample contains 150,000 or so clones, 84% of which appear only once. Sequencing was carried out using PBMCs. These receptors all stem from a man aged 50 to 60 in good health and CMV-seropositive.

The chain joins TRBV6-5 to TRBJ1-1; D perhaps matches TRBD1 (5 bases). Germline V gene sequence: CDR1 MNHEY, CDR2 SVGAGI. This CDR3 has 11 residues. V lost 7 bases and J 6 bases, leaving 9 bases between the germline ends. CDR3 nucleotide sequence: TGTGCCAGCACCCGGGGGGCTGAAGCTTTCTTT. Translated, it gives CASTRGAEAFF.

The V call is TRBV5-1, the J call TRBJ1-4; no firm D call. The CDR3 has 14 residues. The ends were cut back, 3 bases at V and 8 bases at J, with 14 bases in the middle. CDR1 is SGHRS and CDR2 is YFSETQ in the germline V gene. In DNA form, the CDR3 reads TGCGCCAGCAGCTATCAAGTCGGAGACGAAAAACTGTTTTTT. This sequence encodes CASSYQVGDEKLFF.

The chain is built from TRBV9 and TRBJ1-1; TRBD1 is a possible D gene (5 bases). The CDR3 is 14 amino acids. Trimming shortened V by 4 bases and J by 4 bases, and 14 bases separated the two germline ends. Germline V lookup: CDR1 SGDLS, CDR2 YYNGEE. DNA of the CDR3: TGTGCCAGCAGCACCGGGACTTCGGGCACTGAAGCTTTCTTT. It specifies CASSTGTSGTEAFF. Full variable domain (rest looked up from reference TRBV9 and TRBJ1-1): DSGVTQTPKHLITATGQRVTLRCSPRSGDLSVYWYQQSLDQGLQFLIQYYNGEERAKGNILERFSAQQFPDLHSELNLSSLELGDSALYFCASSTGTSGTEAFFGQGTRLTVV.

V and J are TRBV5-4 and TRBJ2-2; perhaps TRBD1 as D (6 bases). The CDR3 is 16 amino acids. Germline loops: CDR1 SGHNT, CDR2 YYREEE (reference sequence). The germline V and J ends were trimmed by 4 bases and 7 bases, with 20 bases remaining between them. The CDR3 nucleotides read TGTGCCAGCAGCCGAACAGGGATGGGACAAATCGGGGAGCTGTTTTTT. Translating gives CASSRTGMGQIGELFF.

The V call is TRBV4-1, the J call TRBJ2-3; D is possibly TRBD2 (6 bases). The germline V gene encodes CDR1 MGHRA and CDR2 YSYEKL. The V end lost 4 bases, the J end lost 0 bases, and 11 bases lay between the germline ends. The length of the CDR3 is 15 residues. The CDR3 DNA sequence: TGCGCCAGCAGCCTCCAGGAGGGTAGCACAGATACGCAGTATTTT. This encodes CASSLQEGSTDTQYF.

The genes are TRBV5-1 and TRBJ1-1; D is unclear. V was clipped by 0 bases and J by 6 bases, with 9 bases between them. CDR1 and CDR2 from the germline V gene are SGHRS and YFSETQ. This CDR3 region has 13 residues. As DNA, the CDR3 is TGCGCCAGCAGCTTGGGGTCAGTCGCTGAAGCTTTCTTT. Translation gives CASSLGSVAEAFF.

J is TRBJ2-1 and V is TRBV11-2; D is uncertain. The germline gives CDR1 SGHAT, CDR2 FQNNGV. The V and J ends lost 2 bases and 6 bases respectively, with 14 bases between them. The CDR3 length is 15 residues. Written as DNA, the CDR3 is TGTGCCAGCAGCTTAAGTCCGGGTTCGGGCAATGAGCAGTTCTTC. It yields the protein CASSLSPGSGNEQFF.

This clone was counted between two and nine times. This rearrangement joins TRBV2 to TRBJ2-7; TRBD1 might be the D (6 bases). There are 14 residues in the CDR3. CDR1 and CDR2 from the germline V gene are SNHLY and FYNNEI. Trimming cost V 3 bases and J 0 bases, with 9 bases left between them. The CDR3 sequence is CASSDRDISYEQYF. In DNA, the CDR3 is TGTGCCAGCAGTGATAGGGACATCTCCTACGAGCAGTACTTC.

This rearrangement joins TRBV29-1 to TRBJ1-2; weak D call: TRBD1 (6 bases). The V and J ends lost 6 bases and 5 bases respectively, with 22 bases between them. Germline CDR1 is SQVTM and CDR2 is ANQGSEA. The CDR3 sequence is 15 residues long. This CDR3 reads CSVIPGQSLRYGYTF. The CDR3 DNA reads TGCAGCGTCATACCCGGACAGTCGCTCCGGTATGGCTACACCTTC.

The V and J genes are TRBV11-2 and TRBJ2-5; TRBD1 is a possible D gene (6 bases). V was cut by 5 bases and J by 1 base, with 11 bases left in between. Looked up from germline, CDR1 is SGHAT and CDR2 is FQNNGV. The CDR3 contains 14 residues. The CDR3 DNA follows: TGTGCCAGCAGCCTCGGACAGCTCCAAGAGACCCAGTACTTC. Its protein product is CASSLGQLQETQYF.

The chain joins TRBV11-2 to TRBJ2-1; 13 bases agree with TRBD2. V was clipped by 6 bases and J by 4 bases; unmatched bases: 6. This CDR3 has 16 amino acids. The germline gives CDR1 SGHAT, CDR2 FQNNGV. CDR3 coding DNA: TGTGCCAGCAGGCCCGGACTAGCGGGGGTATACAATGAGCAGTTCTTC. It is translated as CASRPGLAGVYNEQFF.

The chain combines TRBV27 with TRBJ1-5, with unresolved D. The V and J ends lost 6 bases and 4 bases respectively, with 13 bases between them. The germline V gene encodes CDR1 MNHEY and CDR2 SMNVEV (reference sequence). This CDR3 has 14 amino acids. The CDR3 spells CASSLKPNNQPQHF. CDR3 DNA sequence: TGTGCCAGCAGCCTTAAGCCAAATAATCAGCCCCAGCATTTT.

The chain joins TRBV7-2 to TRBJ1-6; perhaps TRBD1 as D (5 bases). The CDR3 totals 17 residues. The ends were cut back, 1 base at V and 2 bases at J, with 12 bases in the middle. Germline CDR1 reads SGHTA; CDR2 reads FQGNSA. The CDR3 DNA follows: TGTGCCAGCAGCTTAGAGCAGGGTGAAACCTATAATTCACCCCTCCACTTT. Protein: CASSLEQGETYNSPLHF.

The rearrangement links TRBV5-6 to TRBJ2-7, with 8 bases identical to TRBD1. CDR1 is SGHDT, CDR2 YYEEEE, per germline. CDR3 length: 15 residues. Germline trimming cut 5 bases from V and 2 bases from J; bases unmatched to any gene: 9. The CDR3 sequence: CASRYGQGLPYEQYV. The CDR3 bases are TGTGCCAGCAGATACGGACAGGGATTACCCTACGAGCAGTACGTC.

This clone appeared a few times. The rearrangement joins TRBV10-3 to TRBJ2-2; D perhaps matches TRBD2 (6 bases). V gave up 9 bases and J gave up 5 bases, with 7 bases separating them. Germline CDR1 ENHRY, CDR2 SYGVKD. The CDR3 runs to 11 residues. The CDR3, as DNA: TGTGCCATACGGGAGACCGGGGAGCTGTTTTTT. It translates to CAIRETGELFF.

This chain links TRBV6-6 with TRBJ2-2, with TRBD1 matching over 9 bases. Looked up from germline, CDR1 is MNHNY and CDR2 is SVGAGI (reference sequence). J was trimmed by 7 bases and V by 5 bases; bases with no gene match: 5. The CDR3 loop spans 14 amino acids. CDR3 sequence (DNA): TGTGCCAGCAGTACGGGACAGGGTAACGGGGAGCTGTTTTTT. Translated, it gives CASSTGQGNGELFF.

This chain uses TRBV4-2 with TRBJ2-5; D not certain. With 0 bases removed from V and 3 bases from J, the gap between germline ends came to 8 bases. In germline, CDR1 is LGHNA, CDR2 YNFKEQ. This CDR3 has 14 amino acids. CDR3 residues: CASSQEPLEETQYF. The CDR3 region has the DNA TGTGCCAGCAGCCAAGAGCCACTTGAAGAGACCCAGTACTTC.

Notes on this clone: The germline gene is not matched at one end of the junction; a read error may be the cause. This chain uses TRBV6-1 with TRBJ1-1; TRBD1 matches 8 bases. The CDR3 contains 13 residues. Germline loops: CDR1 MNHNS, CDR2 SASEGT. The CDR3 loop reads CASSPEPSGQALF. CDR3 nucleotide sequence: TGTGCCAGCAGTCCCGAGCCCTCGGGACAGGCCCTCTTT.

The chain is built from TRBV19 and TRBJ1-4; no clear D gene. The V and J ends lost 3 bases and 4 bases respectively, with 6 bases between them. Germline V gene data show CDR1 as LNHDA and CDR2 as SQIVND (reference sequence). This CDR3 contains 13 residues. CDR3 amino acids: CASSMALNEKLFF. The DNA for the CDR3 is TGTGCCAGTAGTATGGCCCTTAATGAAAAACTGTTTTTT.

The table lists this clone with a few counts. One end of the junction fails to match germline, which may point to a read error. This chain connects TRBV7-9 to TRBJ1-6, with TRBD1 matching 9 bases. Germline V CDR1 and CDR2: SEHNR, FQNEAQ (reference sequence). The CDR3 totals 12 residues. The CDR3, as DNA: TGTTCCAGCAGTCAGGGACAGGGACCCCTCCACTTT. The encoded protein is CSSSQGQGPLHF.

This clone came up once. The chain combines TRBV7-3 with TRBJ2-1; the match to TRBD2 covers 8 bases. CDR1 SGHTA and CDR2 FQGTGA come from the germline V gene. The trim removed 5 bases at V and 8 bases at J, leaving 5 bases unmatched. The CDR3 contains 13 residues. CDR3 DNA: TGTGCCAGCAGCCACTGGACTAGCTATGAGCAGTTCTTC. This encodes CASSHWTSYEQFF.

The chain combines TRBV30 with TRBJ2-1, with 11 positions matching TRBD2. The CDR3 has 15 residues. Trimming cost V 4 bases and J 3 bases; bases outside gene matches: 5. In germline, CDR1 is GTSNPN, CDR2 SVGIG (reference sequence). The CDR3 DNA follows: TGTGCCTGGAAATTTCTAGCGGGAGGCTACAATGAGCAGTTCTTC. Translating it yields CAWKFLAGGYNEQFF.

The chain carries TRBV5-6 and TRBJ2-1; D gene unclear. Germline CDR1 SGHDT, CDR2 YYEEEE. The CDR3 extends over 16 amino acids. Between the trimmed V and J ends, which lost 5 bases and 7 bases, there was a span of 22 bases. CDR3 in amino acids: CASSWAHYVGDNEQFF. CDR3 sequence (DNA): TGTGCCAGCAGTTGGGCGCATTACGTAGGTGATAATGAGCAGTTCTTC.

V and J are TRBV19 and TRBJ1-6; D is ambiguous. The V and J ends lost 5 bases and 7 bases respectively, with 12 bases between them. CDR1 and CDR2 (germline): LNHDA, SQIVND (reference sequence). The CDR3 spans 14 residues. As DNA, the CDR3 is TGTGCCAGTAGTCCCTCGGCAGGAAATTCACCCCTCCACTTT. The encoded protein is CASSPSAGNSPLHF.

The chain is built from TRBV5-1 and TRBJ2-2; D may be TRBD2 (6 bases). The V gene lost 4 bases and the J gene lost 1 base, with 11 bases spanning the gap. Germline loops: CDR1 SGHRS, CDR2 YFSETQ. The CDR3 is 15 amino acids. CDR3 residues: CASSTGAVNTGELFF. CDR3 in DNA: TGCGCCAGCAGCACGGGAGCCGTGAACACCGGGGAGCTGTTTTTT.

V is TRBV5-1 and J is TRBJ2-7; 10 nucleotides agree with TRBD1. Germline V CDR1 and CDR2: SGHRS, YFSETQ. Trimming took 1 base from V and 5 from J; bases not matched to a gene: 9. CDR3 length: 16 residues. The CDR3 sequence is CASSLPSPGQGNEQYF. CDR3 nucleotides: TGCGCCAGCAGCTTGCCATCGCCGGGACAGGGGAACGAGCAGTACTTC.

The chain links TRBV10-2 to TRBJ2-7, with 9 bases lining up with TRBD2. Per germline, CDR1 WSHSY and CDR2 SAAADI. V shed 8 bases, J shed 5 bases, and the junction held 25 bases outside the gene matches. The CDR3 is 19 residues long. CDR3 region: CASLPGASGAYPSHDEQYF. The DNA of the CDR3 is TGCGCCAGCTTACCGGGGGCTAGCGGGGCCTATCCATCTCACGACGAGCAGTACTTC.

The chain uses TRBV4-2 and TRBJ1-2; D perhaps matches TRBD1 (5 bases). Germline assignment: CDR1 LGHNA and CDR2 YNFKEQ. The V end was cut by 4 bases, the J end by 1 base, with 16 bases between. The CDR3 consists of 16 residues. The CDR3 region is CASSPPQGNLNYGYTF. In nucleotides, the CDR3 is TGTGCCAGCAGCCCACCGCAGGGTAACCTTAACTATGGCTACACCTTC.

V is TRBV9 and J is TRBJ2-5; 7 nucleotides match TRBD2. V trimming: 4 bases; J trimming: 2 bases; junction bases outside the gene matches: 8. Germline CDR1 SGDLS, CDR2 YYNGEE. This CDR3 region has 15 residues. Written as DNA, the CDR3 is TGTGCCAGCAGCCCCCGCGGTAGCGGGCAAGAGACCCAGTACTTC. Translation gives CASSPRGSGQETQYF.

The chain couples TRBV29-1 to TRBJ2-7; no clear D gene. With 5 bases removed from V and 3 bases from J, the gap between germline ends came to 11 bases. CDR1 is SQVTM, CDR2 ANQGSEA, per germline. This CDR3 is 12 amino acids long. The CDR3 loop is CSVTQRNYEQYF. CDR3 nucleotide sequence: TGCAGCGTTACGCAGAGGAACTACGAGCAGTACTTC.